This entry lists 5 T cell receptor beta chains sequenced from one sample in a study of T cell clones after liver transplantation. The repertoire was sequenced with immunoSEQ multiplex PCR; TCRdb's copy has only in-frame clones and lacks some. The sample contains tens of thousands of clones, roughly 82% of which appear only once. The specimen comprised CD4+ T cells from blood, sampled about 46 months after liver transplant. The receptors originated from a human patient who received a liver transplant. Part of the T cell pool may stem from the graft donor.

CDR3 sequence: CASSQDGAGYQPQHF. CDR3 nucleotides: TGCGCCAGCAGCCAAGACGGAGCCGGATATCAGCCCCAGCATTTT. The chain is built from TRBV4-1 and TRBJ1-5, with unresolved D. The CDR3 extends over 15 amino acids. The V end was cut by 0 bases, the J end by 5 bases, with 11 bases between. The germline V gene encodes CDR1 MGHRA and CDR2 YSYEKL.

V is TRBV15 and J is TRBJ1-1; maybe TRBD1 (5 bases). Trimming shortened V by 5 bases and J by 2 bases, and 9 bases separated the two germline ends. CDR3 length: 13 amino acids. Germline values: CDR1 LNHNV, CDR2 YYDKDF (reference sequence). The CDR3 DNA reads TGTGCCACCAGCTCTCAGGGTAACACTGAAGCTTTCTTT. It specifies CATSSQGNTEAFF.

The chain recombines TRBV7-2 with TRBJ2-2, with no clear D. The CDR3 consists of 12 residues. The germline V and J ends were trimmed by 2 bases and 8 bases, with 6 bases remaining between them. Germline assignment: CDR1 SGHTA and CDR2 FQGNSA. The CDR3 spells CASSLRVGELFF. CDR3 nucleotide sequence: TGTGCCAGCAGCTTAAGAGTTGGGGAGCTGTTTTTT.

J is TRBJ1-4 and V is TRBV28; the match to TRBD1 covers 7 bases. The germline CDR1 and CDR2 sequences are MDHEN and SYDVKM. Losses at the gene ends were 3 bases for V and 7 bases for J; bases not matched to a gene: 11. This CDR3 comprises 16 residues. Here the CDR3 reads CASSFARGLLGEKLFF. CDR3 DNA sequence: TGTGCCAGCAGTTTTGCGAGGGGGCTATTGGGTGAAAAACTGTTTTTT.

The chain has TRBV7-2 and TRBJ2-1; 7 bases align to TRBD2. From germline, CDR1 is SGHTA and CDR2 FQGNSA. This CDR3 comprises 15 residues. The ends lost 2 bases at V and 3 bases at J; junction bases unmatched: 4. The CDR3 region has the DNA TGTGCCAGCAGCTTATCTAGCGGTGACTACAATGAGCAGTTCTTC. Its protein product is CASSLSSGDYNEQFF.